This T cell receptor (beta chain) was sequenced during a study of blood T cells in healthy people across ages. Primed by a sample-barcoded 5' primer and a J-beta primer mix, a second PCR proceeded for 7 to 11 cycles. MiXCR, run by TCRdb on the 5' RACE reads, gives a single entry per CDR3 protein. The table lists 1.5 million to 2 million distinct CDR3 sequences, roughly 30% of them singletons, with about 11% in the top ten. The CDR3 runs 14 residues. V was cut by 4 bases and J by 4 bases, with 13 bases left in between. Sequencing was carried out using blood. J is TRBJ1-2 and V is TRBV12-3 or TRBV12-4; D gene unclear. This clonotype was sampled from a woman in her thirties in good health. As DNA, the CDR3 is TGTGCCAGCAGTTGGTCTATGGAGATCTATGGCTACACCTTC. Its protein is CASSWSMEIYGYTF.